Listed below are T cell receptor beta chains from one sample, sequenced in a study of CD8+ T cells in alopecia areata. This table comes from immunoSEQ multiplex PCR, and its TCRdb copy is limited to in-frame clones, with some not included. Of under 250,000 clones in the sample, around 50% are singletons; the top ten hold under 5%. The sequenced sample consisted of CD8+ T cells sorted from blood. Receptors originate from a human donor in good health. Each CDR3 is given with its conserved first and last residue. The order of the fields is J gene, clone size, V gene, D gene, CDR3 protein, CDR3 DNA. A D gene is named only where the DNA matches it firmly. Size tells how often a clone was seen (once, few, many) or the class of an expanded clone, and some rows leave it out.

TRBJ2-7 . TRBV14 . CASSQSRTYEQYF TGTGCCAGCAGCCAAAGCCGAACCTACGAGCAGTACTTC
TRBJ2-3 few TRBV2 TRBD2 CATTVGSGGSTDTQYF TGTGCAACTACAGTCGGTAGCGGGGGGAGCACAGATACGCAGTATTTT
TRBJ2-5 . TRBV19 . CASSLQHQGHQETQYF TGTGCCAGTAGTTTGCAACATCAGGGACATCAAGAGACCCAGTACTTC
TRBJ2-1 few TRBV13 TRBD2 CASSPRTSGGLQQFF TGTGCCAGCAGCCCTAGGACTAGCGGGGGCCTCCAACAGTTCTTC
TRBJ2-1 few TRBV13 . CASSLVGGRYNEQFF TGTGCCAGCAGCTTAGTTGGGGGGCGCTACAATGAGCAGTTCTTC
TRBJ2-3 . TRBV29-1 TRBD1 CSVRQGGTDTQYF TGCAGCGTCAGACAGGGCGGCACAGATACGCAGTATTTT
TRBJ1-2 . TRBV7-2 . CASSLARVGYGYTF TGTGCCAGCAGCTTAGCTAGGGTCGGGTATGGCTACACCTTC
TRBJ2-3 . TRBV5-6 . CASSLGSRDTQYF TGTGCCAGCAGCTTGGGGTCCCGAGATACGCAGTATTTT
TRBJ2-3 . TRBV6-1 TRBD1 CASSLTGGLADTQYF TGTGCCAGCAGCCTTACAGGGGGTCTTGCAGATACGCAGTATTTT
TRBJ1-2 . TRBV6-5 . CASSPGNYGYTF TGTGCCAGCAGTCCAGGCAACTATGGCTACACCTTC
TRBJ1-4 few TRBV7-6 . CASSLGTLEGVEKLFF TGTGCCAGCAGCTTAGGAACCCTCGAAGGGGTTGAAAAACTGTTTTTT
TRBJ1-2 once TRBV28 . CASSRSMSEIITRGYTF TGTGCCAGCAGTAGATCAATGTCCGAAATAATTACGCGGGGCTACACCTTC
TRBJ1-2 few TRBV29-1 . CSVGDPNYGYTF TGCAGCGTTGGCGACCCTAACTATGGCTACACCTTC
TRBJ2-3 . TRBV5-1 . CASSFGDTQYF TGCGCCAGCAGCTTTGGAGATACGCAGTATTTT
TRBJ2-1 . TRBV5-4 . CASSISTSLKQFF TGTGCCAGCAGCATAAGTACGTCCTTGAAGCAGTTCTTC
TRBJ2-7 . TRBV5-1 TRBD1 CASRLGGIMNEQYF TGCGCCAGCAGGCTAGGGGGCATTATGAACGAGCAGTACTTC
TRBJ2-3 . TRBV4-1 TRBD1 CASSHPIDRGTDTQYF TGCGCCAGCAGCCACCCCATAGACAGGGGCACAGATACGCAGTATTTT
TRBJ1-5 . TRBV20-1 . CSAGNQPQHF TGCAGTGCAGGGAATCAGCCCCAGCATTTT
TRBJ1-2 . TRBV5-6 . CASNLGQLGDYGYTF TGTGCCAGCAACTTGGGGCAGTTAGGAGACTATGGCTACACCTTC
TRBJ2-3 . TRBV9 . CASSVGSWPDTQYF TGTGCCAGCAGCGTAGGCTCGTGGCCAGATACGCAGTATTTT
TRBJ1-2 . TRBV5-4 . CASSLAGFEGYTF TGTGCCAGCAGCTTGGCGGGGTTCGAAGGCTACACCTTC
TRBJ2-1 . TRBV27 . CASVERHEQFF TGTGCCAGCGTGGAAAGGCATGAGCAGTTCTTC
TRBJ1-6 . TRBV6-5 TRBD1 CASSYRPGQTSPLHF TGTGCCAGCAGTTACCGGCCGGGACAGACTTCACCCCTCCACTTT
TRBJ2-1 . TRBV29-1 . CSVPPGVQYEQFF TGCAGCGTTCCCCCGGGTGTCCAGTATGAGCAGTTCTTC
TRBJ2-1 . TRBV6-5 TRBD1 CASNHRGNEQFF TGTGCCAGCAACCACAGGGGTAACGAGCAGTTCTTC
TRBJ1-1 . TRBV7-9 . CASSSFDPTRGTEAFF TGTGCCAGCAGCTCCTTCGACCCCACCCGAGGCACTGAAGCTTTCTTT
TRBJ2-7 few TRBV7-8 . CASSSPDAQYF TGTGCCAGCAGCTCCCCGGACGCTCAGTACTTC
TRBJ1-1 many TRBV11-2 . CASSLSNFANTEAFF TGTGCCAGCAGCTTATCCAATTTCGCGAACACTGAAGCTTTCTTT
TRBJ1-1 . TRBV29-1 . CSMRDGNTEAFF TGCAGCATGAGGGACGGCAACACTGAAGCTTTCTTT
TRBJ1-2 few TRBV6-1 . CASSELGAASNYGYTF TGTGCCAGCAGTGAGCTGGGCGCGGCTTCTAACTATGGCTACACCTTC
TRBJ2-7 . TRBV30 . CAWSVADEQYF TGTGCCTGGAGTGTAGCGGATGAGCAGTACTTC
TRBJ1-2 . TRBV13 . CASSTRSGGYTF TGTGCCAGCAGCACCCGGTCGGGGGGCTACACCTTC
TRBJ2-7 few TRBV13 . CASSQRFTYEQYF TGTGCCAGCAGCCAGCGGTTCACCTACGAGCAGTACTTC
TRBJ2-2 . TRBV13 TRBD1 CASSPRTGYDTGELFF TGTGCCAGCAGCCCGCGGACAGGCTATGACACCGGGGAGCTGTTTTTT
TRBJ1-2 once TRBV5-4 . CASSLVQVEGYTF TGTGCCAGCAGCTTGGTACAGGTGGAGGGCTACACCTTC
TRBJ1-3 . TRBV29-1 . CSVETFDRRNGNTIYF TGCAGCGTTGAAACTTTCGACAGGCGGAACGGAAACACCATATATTTT
TRBJ1-3 . TRBV19 . CASSPGGYGNTIYF TGTGCCAGTAGTCCAGGTGGCTATGGAAACACCATATATTTT
TRBJ2-7 . TRBV29-1 . CSALDIGLEYF TGCAGCGCTCTAGATATCGGTTTAGAGTACTTC
TRBJ1-2 few TRBV19 TRBD1 CASSSTGAGYGYTF TGTGCCAGTAGTAGTACAGGGGCCGGATATGGCTACACCTTC
TRBJ1-2 . TRBV6-1 . CASSEDWGSSYGYTF TGTGCCAGCAGTGAAGATTGGGGTTCCAGCTATGGCTACACCTTC
TRBJ2-5 few TRBV27 TRBD1 CASSRSPRGQGGQETQYF TGTGCCAGCAGTCGAAGCCCCCGGGGACAGGGGGGCCAAGAGACCCAGTACTTC